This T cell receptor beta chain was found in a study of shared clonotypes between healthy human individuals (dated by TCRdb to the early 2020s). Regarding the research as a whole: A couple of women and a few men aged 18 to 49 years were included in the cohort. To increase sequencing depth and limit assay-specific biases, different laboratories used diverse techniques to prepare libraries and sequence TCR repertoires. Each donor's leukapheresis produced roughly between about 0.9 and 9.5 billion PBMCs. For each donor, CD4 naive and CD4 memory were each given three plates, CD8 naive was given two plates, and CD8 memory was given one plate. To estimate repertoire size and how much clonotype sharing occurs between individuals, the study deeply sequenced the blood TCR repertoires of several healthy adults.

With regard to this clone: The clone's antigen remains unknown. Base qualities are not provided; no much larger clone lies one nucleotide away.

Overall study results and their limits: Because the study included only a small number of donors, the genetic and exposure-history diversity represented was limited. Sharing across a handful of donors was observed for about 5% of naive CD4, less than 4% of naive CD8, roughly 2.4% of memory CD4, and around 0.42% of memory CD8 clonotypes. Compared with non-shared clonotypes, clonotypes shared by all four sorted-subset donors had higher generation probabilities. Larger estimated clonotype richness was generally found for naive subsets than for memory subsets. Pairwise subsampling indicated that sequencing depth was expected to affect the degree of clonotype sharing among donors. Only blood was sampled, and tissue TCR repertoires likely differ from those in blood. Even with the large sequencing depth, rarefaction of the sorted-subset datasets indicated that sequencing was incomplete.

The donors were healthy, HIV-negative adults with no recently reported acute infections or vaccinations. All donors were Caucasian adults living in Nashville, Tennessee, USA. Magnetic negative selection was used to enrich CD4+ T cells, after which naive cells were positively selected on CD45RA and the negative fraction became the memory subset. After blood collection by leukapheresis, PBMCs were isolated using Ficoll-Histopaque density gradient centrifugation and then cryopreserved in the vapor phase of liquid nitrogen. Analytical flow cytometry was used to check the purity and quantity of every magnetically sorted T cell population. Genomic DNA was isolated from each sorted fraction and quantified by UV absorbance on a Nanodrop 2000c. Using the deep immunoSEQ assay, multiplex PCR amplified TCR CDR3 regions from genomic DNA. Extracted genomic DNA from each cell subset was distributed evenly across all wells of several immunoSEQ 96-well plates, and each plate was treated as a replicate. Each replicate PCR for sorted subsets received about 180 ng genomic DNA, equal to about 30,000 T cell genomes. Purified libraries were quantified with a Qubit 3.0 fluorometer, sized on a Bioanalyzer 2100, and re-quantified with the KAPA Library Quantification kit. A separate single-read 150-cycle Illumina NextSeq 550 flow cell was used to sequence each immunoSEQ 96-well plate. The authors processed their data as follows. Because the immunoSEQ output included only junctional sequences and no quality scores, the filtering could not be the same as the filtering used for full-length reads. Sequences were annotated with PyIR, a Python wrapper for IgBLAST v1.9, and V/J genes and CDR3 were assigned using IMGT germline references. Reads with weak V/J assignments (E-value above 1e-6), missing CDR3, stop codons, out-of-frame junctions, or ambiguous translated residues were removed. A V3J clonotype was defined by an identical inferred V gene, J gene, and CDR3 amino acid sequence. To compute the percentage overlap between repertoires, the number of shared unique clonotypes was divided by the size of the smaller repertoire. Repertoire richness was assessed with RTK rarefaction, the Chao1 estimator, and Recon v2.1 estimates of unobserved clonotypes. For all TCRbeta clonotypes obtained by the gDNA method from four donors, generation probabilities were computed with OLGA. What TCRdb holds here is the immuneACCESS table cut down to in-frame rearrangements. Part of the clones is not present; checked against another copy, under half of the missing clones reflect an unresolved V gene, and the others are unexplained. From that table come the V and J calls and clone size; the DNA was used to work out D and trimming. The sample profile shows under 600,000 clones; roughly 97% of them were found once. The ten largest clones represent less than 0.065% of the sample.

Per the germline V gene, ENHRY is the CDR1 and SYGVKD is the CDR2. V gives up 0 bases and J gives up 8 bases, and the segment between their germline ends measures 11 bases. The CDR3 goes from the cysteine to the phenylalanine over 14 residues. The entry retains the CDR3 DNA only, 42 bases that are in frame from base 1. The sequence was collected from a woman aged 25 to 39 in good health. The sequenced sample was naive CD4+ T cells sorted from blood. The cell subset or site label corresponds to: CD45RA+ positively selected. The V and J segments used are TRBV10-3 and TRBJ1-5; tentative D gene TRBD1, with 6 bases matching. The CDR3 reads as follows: CAISESTGVEPQHF. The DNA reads TGTGCCATCAGTGAGTCGACAGGCGTGGAGCCCCAGCATTTT.